The following is a T cell receptor (beta chain) sequence with its context. Its antigen remains unidentified. In germline, CDR1 is DFQATT, CDR2 SNEGSKA (reference sequence). The ends were cut back, 7 bases at V and 4 bases at J, with 13 bases in the middle. The CDR3 totals 12 residues. Next came a second PCR, run for about 7 to 12 cycles, which used a sample-barcoded 5' primer along with a J-beta primer mix. TCRdb fed the 5' RACE reads into MiXCR, producing one record per CDR3 protein. The repertoire includes roughly 1.9 million distinct CDR3 sequences, about 39% of them detected once, and 20% to 25% sits in the top ten. These data come from a study of blood T cells in healthy people across ages. Study-level results: Estimates based on one million T cells were treated as lower bounds. Both higher diversity and more naive CD4+ cells marked long-lived donors when set against aged donors. As age increased, TCR beta diversity per million T cells fell in a roughly linear fashion.

Samples each yielded at least 5.5 micrograms of total RNA. This chain uses TRBV20-1 with TRBJ1-2, with D tentatively TRBD1 (5 bases). Sequenced input: blood. This TCR was sampled from a human donor in good health. The CDR3 DNA is TGCAGTGGCCTAGGGGACCTCTATGGCTACACCTTC. Protein sequence: CSGLGDLYGYTF.